These 17 T cell receptor beta chains were all obtained from the same sample, sequenced in a study of T cell responses to AZD1222 COVID-19 vaccine (dated by TCRdb to about 2021). The library was produced with the immunoSEQ multiplex PCR assay. Entries here come from immuneACCESS through TCRdb and include only in-frame sequences with V and J called. Some clones fail to appear in such tables; in the studies checked, an unresolved V gene covers under half of the shortfall, and the cause of the remainder is unknown. The sample yields about 160,000 clones; under 95% were counted once. 4.4% of the sample is held by the ten biggest clonotypes. In light of the paper, this sample's time point label describes: baseline before first vaccination. Source: peripheral blood, taken on day 0 of AZD1222 vaccination. These receptors all come from an adult in good health.

The CDR3 loop reads CASSLRDATFEQFF. The CDR3 DNA is TGTGCCAGCAGCTTAAGGGACGCCACATTCGAGCAGTTCTTC. The genes are TRBV7-9 and TRBJ2-1; tentatively, D is TRBD1 or TRBD2 (5 bases each). CDR1 and CDR2 from the germline V gene are SEHNR and FQNEAQ (reference sequence). The V and J ends lost 2 bases and 10 bases respectively, with 15 bases between them. CDR3 length: 14 residues.

This chain connects TRBV5-1 to TRBJ2-7, with 9 bases fitting TRBD2. CDR1 SGHRS and CDR2 YFSETQ come from the germline V gene. The CDR3 runs to 14 residues. V was pared by 4 bases and J by 6 bases, with 8 bases of the junction left unmatched. Written as DNA, the CDR3 is TGCGCCAGCAGCGCGGGGGGGCCGTCATCCGAGCAGTACTTC. Amino acids: CASSAGGPSSEQYF.

The rearrangement uses TRBV7-2 and TRBJ2-7; 9 nucleotides agree with TRBD2. The germline V gene has CDR1 SGHTA and CDR2 FQGNSA. Germline trimming cut 5 bases from V and 4 bases from J; bases unmatched to any gene: 9. The CDR3 has 15 residues. The CDR3 loop is CASSRERGALYEQYF. CDR3 DNA sequence: TGTGCCAGCAGCAGAGAGCGGGGGGCCTTATACGAGCAGTACTTC.

V usage is TRBV6-5 and J usage is TRBJ2-3; unclear D gene. CDR1 MNHEY and CDR2 SVGAGI come from the germline V gene. This CDR3 contains 14 residues. Trimming pared 6 bases from V and 6 bases from J, leaving 16 bases between. The CDR3 here is CASSFDPSRDTQYF. The CDR3 DNA reads as TGTGCCAGCAGCTTTGACCCCTCTAGGGATACGCAGTATTTT.

This sequence joins TRBV19 and TRBJ1-5; tentatively, D is TRBD1 (5 bases). The germline gives CDR1 LNHDA, CDR2 SQIVND (reference sequence). The V and J ends lost 0 bases and 6 bases respectively, with 18 bases between them. The CDR3 has 17 amino acids. The CDR3 is CASSIDGTLALGQPQHF. In nucleotides, the CDR3 is TGTGCCAGTAGTATAGATGGGACGCTGGCTTTAGGTCAGCCCCAGCATTTT.

The chain combines TRBV7-8 with TRBJ1-6, with D perhaps TRBD1 (5 bases). CDR1 is SGHVS, CDR2 FQNEAQ, per germline. The V and J ends lost 1 base and 8 bases respectively, with 12 bases between them. The length of the CDR3 is 15 residues. CDR3 coding DNA: TGTGCCAGCAGCTTAGTAGACCAGGGTCATTCACCCCTCCACTTT. Its translation: CASSLVDQGHSPLHF.

This chain joins TRBV6-5 and TRBJ2-1; 14 bases agree with TRBD2. The CDR3 spans 15 residues. V lost 8 bases and J lost 15; bases outside the gene matches: 15. CDR1 MNHEY and CDR2 SVGAGI come from the germline V gene. In DNA form, the CDR3 reads TGTGCCAGCCGCCTTACGGGGACTAGCGGGAGCTCTCCGTTCTTC. This codes for CASRLTGTSGSSPFF.

The J gene is TRBJ1-4, the V gene TRBV25-1, with D hard to call. V was trimmed by 9 bases and J by 0 bases, leaving 20 bases between them. Germline loops: CDR1 MGHDK, CDR2 SYGVNS. The CDR3 contains 17 residues. The CDR3 sequence is CASKKGSATSTNEKLFF. CDR3 DNA: TGTGCCAGTAAAAAAGGCTCGGCCACCTCAACTAATGAAAAACTGTTTTTT. Based on the CDR3 plus reference TRBV25-1 and TRBJ1-4, the full variable domain is EADIYQTPRYLVIGTGKKITLECSQTMGHDKMYWYQQDPGMELHLIHYSYGVNSTEKGDLSSESTVSRIRTEHFPLTLESARPSHTSQYLCASKKGSATSTNEKLFFGSGTQLSVL.

This sequence joins TRBV3-1 (or the pseudogene TRBV3-2) and TRBJ2-7, with a weak D call TRBD2 (6 bases). V lost 0 bases and J lost 2, with 14 bases in between. CDR3 length: 16 amino acids. CDR1 and CDR2 (germline): LGHDT, YNNKEL (reference sequence). The CDR3 reads CASSQDPPGTPYEQYF. The CDR3 DNA reads TGTGCCAGCAGCCAAGACCCGCCGGGGACTCCCTACGAGCAGTACTTC.

The chain carries TRBV7-8 and TRBJ2-7; tentatively, D is TRBD2 (5 bases). The CDR3 runs to 14 residues. The V end lost 5 bases, the J end lost 0 bases, and 11 bases lay between the germline ends. The V gene's germline CDR1 is SGHVS and CDR2 FQNEAQ. The CDR3 DNA follows: TGTGCCAGCAGCCGAGAAGGGAGCTCCTACGAGCAGTACTTC. Translating gives CASSREGSSYEQYF. Filled out from reference TRBV7-8 and TRBJ2-7, the complete variable domain reads GAGVSQSPRYKVAKRGQDVALRCDPISGHVSLFWYQQALGQGPEFLTYFQNEAQLDKSGLPSDRFFAERPEGSVSTLKIQRTQQEDSAVYLCASSREGSSYEQYFGPGTRLTVT.

The CDR3 here is CASSGDSPYEQYF. The CDR3 DNA reads TGTGCCAGCAGTGGGGACAGCCCCTACGAGCAGTACTTC. This sequence joins TRBV6-2 or TRBV6-3 and TRBJ2-7; 7 nucleotides match TRBD1. The V gene's germline CDR1 is MNHEY and CDR2 SVGEGT. This CDR3 comprises 13 residues. V dropped 5 bases and J dropped 2; count of bases not matched to a gene: 3.

This clone came up once. This rearrangement joins TRBV27 to TRBJ1-2, with D perhaps TRBD1 (5 bases). The V end was cut by 5 bases, the J end by 3 bases, with 13 bases between. Per germline, CDR1 MNHEY and CDR2 SMNVEV (reference sequence). The CDR3 has 14 residues. Written as DNA, the CDR3 is TGTGCCAGCAGTCCCCGGCAGGGCGACTATGGCTACACCTTC. Translating it yields CASSPRQGDYGYTF.

This chain connects TRBV7-2 to TRBJ2-3; the D call may be TRBD1 or TRBD2 (6 bases each). This CDR3 spans 17 amino acids. V lost 3 bases, J lost 3 bases, and 19 bases lay in between. The germline CDR1 and CDR2 sequences are SGHTA and FQGNSA. CDR3 nucleotide sequence: TGTGCCAGCAGCTTGTTGTCACACGGGGGCGTAACAGATACGCAGTATTTT. Its translation: CASSLLSHGGVTDTQYF.

The V gene is TRBV5-6, the J gene TRBJ1-1, with D possibly matching TRBD1 (5 bases). The CDR3 extends over 16 amino acids. V dropped 0 bases and J dropped 1 base, with 13 bases sitting between them. In germline, CDR1 is SGHDT, CDR2 YYEEEE. CDR3 sequence (DNA): TGTGCCAGCAGCTTGGTGCGTTGGGGCGAGAACACTGAAGCTTTCTTT. Its translation is CASSLVRWGENTEAFF.

J is TRBJ2-3 and V is TRBV4-1; 12 bases are shared with TRBD1. CDR3 size: 16 residues. The germline V gene has CDR1 MGHRA and CDR2 YSYEKL. V lost 0 bases, J lost 8 bases, and 6 bases stayed unmatched. This CDR3 is CASSQDPGQGASTQYF. The CDR3 DNA sequence: TGCGCCAGCAGCCAAGATCCGGGACAGGGGGCCTCTACGCAGTATTTT.

V is TRBV6-4 and J is TRBJ2-3; 12 positions agree with TRBD2. V dropped 2 bases and J dropped 3; count of bases not matched to a gene: 0. Per the germline V gene, CDR1 is MRHNA and CDR2 is SNTAGT. This CDR3 is 15 amino acids long. The CDR3 DNA sequence: TGTGCCAGCAGTGACGGGACTAGCGGGACAGATACGCAGTATTTT. Translation: CASSDGTSGTDTQYF.

CDR3 DNA sequence: TGTGCCAGCAGCGAGGGGATCAGCGGGCTCGAATTCTTC. This translates into CASSEGISGLEFF. The chain couples TRBV11-2 to TRBJ2-1, with D perhaps matching TRBD2 (6 bases). V lost 5 bases, J lost 16 bases, and 21 bases lay in between. The CDR3 has 13 amino acids. Germline CDR1 is SGHAT and CDR2 is FQNNGV.